This T cell receptor (beta chain) was identified during a study of OX40 agonist ivuxolimab in advanced cancers. Method: immunoSEQ multiplex PCR; TCRdb's copy keeps in-frame clones and lacks some. The table records 65,000 to 80,000 clones, about nine tenths of them present only once. This clonotype originated in an adult with an advanced solid tumor such as melanoma, head and neck, liver or kidney cancer. The specimen comprised CD4+ or CD8+ T cells sorted from blood, sampled in a trial of the OX40 agonist ivuxolimab.

The CDR3 loop is CASSPGTGPIYGYTF. As DNA, the CDR3 is TGTGCCAGCAGCCCCGGGACAGGGCCCATCTATGGCTACACCTTC. The chain couples TRBV27 to TRBJ1-2, with 9 bases lining up with TRBD1. V shed 6 bases, J shed 4 bases, and the junction held 9 bases outside the gene matches. This CDR3 is 15 amino acids long. Per the germline V gene, CDR1 is MNHEY and CDR2 is SMNVEV (reference sequence).